Listed here is a single T cell receptor (beta chain). Germline V gene sequence: CDR1 WSHSY, CDR2 SAAADI. CDR3 length: 17 residues. The germline V and J ends were trimmed by 2 bases and 3 bases, with 19 bases remaining between them. These data are taken from a study of cytomegalovirus exposure and HLA in healthy donors. PCR primers comprised 60 Vbeta and 13 Jbeta primers. TCRdb keeps only in-frame clones here, not all; method: immunoSEQ multiplex PCR. The table has approximately 150,000 clones, 60% to 85% seen once. The sequence was obtained from a male donor in good health and CMV-seropositive. Sequencing was done on a sample of PBMCs. This chain links TRBV10-2 with TRBJ1-2; tentative D call: TRBD1 (6 bases). Here the CDR3 reads CASSETGRGRFDYGYTF. DNA of the CDR3: TGCGCCAGCAGTGAGACTGGCAGGGGTAGATTCGACTATGGCTACACCTTC.